The rows below give T cell receptor beta chains drawn from one sample of a study of Ad26.COV2.S vaccination and SARS-CoV-2 variants. Method: immunoSEQ multiplex PCR; TCRdb's copy keeps in-frame clones and lacks some. The data show around 500,000 clones, roughly 87% seen once. The sequencing used peripheral blood, collected in a trial of Ad26.COV2.S vaccine versus placebo. Receptors were obtained from a person between 18 and 59 years old who received the Ad26.COV2.S COVID-19 vaccine or a placebo. The CDR3 runs from the conserved cysteine through the conserved F or W. The order of the fields is clone size, D gene, V gene, J gene, CDR3 DNA, CDR3 protein. The D gene is left open where the match is weak. Some rows mark clone size as missing; the rest say once, few, many or name a class of expanded clone.

size: NA
D: NA
V: TRBV6-5
J: TRBJ1-6
DNA: TGTGCCAGCAGTTACCAGGGTGCCAATTCACCCCTCCACTTT
CDR3: CASSYQGANSPLHF

size: NA
D: NA
V: TRBV18
J: TRBJ2-7
DNA: TGTGCCAGCTCACCCACAAGCTCCTACGAGCAGTACTTC
CDR3: CASSPTSSYEQYF

size: NA
D: NA
V: TRBV29-1
J: TRBJ2-7
DNA: TGCAGCGTTGCCGGATCAACCTACGAGCAGTACTTC
CDR3: CSVAGSTYEQYF

size: NA
D: NA
V: TRBV14
J: TRBJ2-2
DNA: TGTGCCAGCAGCCTTCTTGGGTCCTGGACCGGGGAGCTGTTTTTT
CDR3: CASSLLGSWTGELFF

size: NA
D: NA
V: TRBV9
J: TRBJ1-2
DNA: TGTGCCAGCAGCGTAGAGGCCCGGGGGGCCTATGGCTACACCTTC
CDR3: CASSVEARGAYGYTF

size: few
D: NA
V: TRBV6-6
J: TRBJ1-1
DNA: TGTGCCAGCAGTTACCTTAGCCTGGACAAGAACACTGAAGCTTTCTTT
CDR3: CASSYLSLDKNTEAFF

size: NA
D: TRBD1
V: TRBV4-1
J: TRBJ2-7
DNA: TGCGCCAGCAGCCAAGCCCTGGACAGGGTCTACGAGCAGTACTTC
CDR3: CASSQALDRVYEQYF

size: NA
D: TRBD2
V: TRBV28
J: TRBJ2-7
DNA: TGTGCCAGCAGTTTAATAGCGGTGGGACTAGCGGAGTTGATCTCCTACGAGCAGTACTTC
CDR3: CASSLIAVGLAELISYEQYF

size: NA
D: NA
V: TRBV27
J: TRBJ1-4
DNA: TGTGCCAGCACGTCCCGGTTACGGGGAAAACTGTTTTTT
CDR3: CASTSRLRGKLFF

size: NA
D: NA
V: TRBV6-2/TRBV6-3
J: TRBJ2-7
DNA: TGTGCCAGCAGTTACGGGTACCCCAGGGGTTACGAGCAGTACTTC
CDR3: CASSYGYPRGYEQYF

size: NA
D: NA
V: TRBV6-5
J: TRBJ2-1
DNA: TGTGCCAGCAGTTATTTGGGGATCTTTCCATACAATGAGCAGTTCTTC
CDR3: CASSYLGIFPYNEQFF

size: NA
D: NA
V: TRBV7-8
J: TRBJ1-3
DNA: TGTGCCAGCAGCTTATTAGGATCCCGAACTGGAAACACCATATATTTT
CDR3: CASSLLGSRTGNTIYF

size: NA
D: NA
V: TRBV18
J: TRBJ1-4
DNA: TGTGCCAGCTACCAGGGTGGCGAAAAACTGTTTTTT
CDR3: CASYQGGEKLFF

size: once
D: NA
V: TRBV9
J: TRBJ2-6
DNA: TGTGCCAGCGGCCTGAGCTCTGGGGCCAACGTCCTGACTTTC
CDR3: CASGLSSGANVLTF

size: NA
D: NA
V: TRBV4-1
J: TRBJ2-5
DNA: TGCGCCAGCAGCCAAGATGACGGAGCTAGCGCCCAAGAGACCCAGTACTTC
CDR3: CASSQDDGASAQETQYF

size: NA
D: NA
V: TRBV21-1
J: TRBJ2-7
DNA: TGTGCCAGCAGCAAAGTGGTGGCAGGGAGTCTCCACGAGCAGTACTTC
CDR3: CASSKVVAGSLHEQYF

size: NA
D: NA
V: TRBV3-1/TRBV3-2
J: TRBJ1-5
DNA: TGTGCCAGCAGCCAAGGCATGGGGGGAATTCAGCCCCAGCATTTT
CDR3: CASSQGMGGIQPQHF

size: NA
D: TRBD1
V: TRBV3-1/TRBV3-2
J: TRBJ2-7
DNA: TGTGCCAGCAGCCGAAGACAGGGGGCGCCGGACGAGCAGTACTTC
CDR3: CASSRRQGAPDEQYF

size: NA
D: NA
V: TRBV4-2
J: TRBJ2-5
DNA: TGTGCCAGCAGCCAAGATCCGTCAGCGGGAGAGACCCAGTACTTC
CDR3: CASSQDPSAGETQYF

size: NA
D: NA
V: TRBV29-1
J: TRBJ2-6
DNA: TGCAGCGTTCAGGTAACCTCTGGGGCCAACGTCCTGACTTTC
CDR3: CSVQVTSGANVLTF

size: few
D: TRBD1
V: TRBV18
J: TRBJ1-5
DNA: TGTGCCAGCTCACCAGGGACAGGGAGCAATCAGCCCCAGCATTTT
CDR3: CASSPGTGSNQPQHF

size: NA
D: NA
V: TRBV11-2
J: TRBJ1-1
DNA: TGTGCCAGCAGCCCACAGGCACTTAACACTGAAGCTTTCTTT
CDR3: CASSPQALNTEAFF

size: NA
D: NA
V: TRBV6-2/TRBV6-3
J: TRBJ2-7
DNA: TGTGCCAGCAGTTACGTTCTGCCGGGCCAGCTCGCCTACGAGCAGTACTTC
CDR3: CASSYVLPGQLAYEQYF

size: NA
D: NA
V: TRBV4-1
J: TRBJ1-2
DNA: TGCGCCAGCAGCCAAGTCACAGGGACTTATGGCTACACCTTC
CDR3: CASSQVTGTYGYTF

size: NA
D: NA
V: TRBV7-6
J: TRBJ1-3
DNA: TGTGCCAGCAGCTTAGCTGGAAACACCATATATTTT
CDR3: CASSLAGNTIYF

size: NA
D: NA
V: TRBV2
J: TRBJ2-5
DNA: TGTGCCCACAGTCCCTCTAGGCAAGAGACCCAGTACTTC
CDR3: CAHSPSRQETQYF

size: NA
D: TRBD1
V: TRBV7-9
J: TRBJ2-3
DNA: TGTGCCAGCAGCTACCGGGACAGGGGGGTGACAGATACGCAGTATTTT
CDR3: CASSYRDRGVTDTQYF

size: NA
D: NA
V: TRBV7-6
J: TRBJ2-3
DNA: TGTGCCAGCAGCTTAGCGGGGACCCCTAGCACAGATACGCAGTATTTT
CDR3: CASSLAGTPSTDTQYF